What follows are 10 T cell receptor beta chains derived from one specimen sequenced in a study of response to subunit inactivated influenza vaccine. TCRdb re-called the RT-PCR reads through MiXCR, storing one row per CDR3 protein. The sample holds around 580,000 distinct CDR3 sequences, around 15% seen once. This specimen was PBMCs from blood, taken about 11 days after vaccination. The receptors were sampled from a man in his fifties who received an inactivated influenza vaccine.

The table lists this clonotype with a few counts. This chain connects TRBV12-3 or TRBV12-4 to TRBJ2-1, with 7 bases aligning to TRBD2. The CDR3 loop spans 14 amino acids. The trim removed 6 bases at V and 10 bases at J, leaving 12 bases unmatched. CDR3 nucleotide sequence: TGTGCCAGCAGGCCCCGGGGGAGGGCCTCCGAGCAGTTCTTC. It is translated as CASRPRGRASEQFF.

This clonotype was recorded a few times. The rearrangement links TRBV7-9 to TRBJ2-1, with 10 bases matching TRBD2. The germline CDR1 and CDR2 sequences are SEHNR and FQNEAQ (reference sequence). The CDR3 is 16 residues long. Trimming cost V 4 bases and J 2 bases; bases outside gene matches: 5. The CDR3 spells CASSYTAGGPYNEQFF. CDR3 coding DNA: TGTGCCAGCAGCTACACAGCGGGAGGGCCCTACAATGAGCAGTTCTTC.

This rearrangement joins TRBV24-1 to TRBJ2-3; a possible D gene is TRBD2 (5 bases). The germline V and J ends were trimmed by 1 base and 4 bases, with 11 bases remaining between them. Germline loops: CDR1 KGHDR, CDR2 SFDVKD. This CDR3 is built from 15 residues. In DNA form, the CDR3 reads TGTGCCACCAGTGATTTTGGTGGCGGGCCAGATACGCAGTATTTT. As protein: CATSDFGGGPDTQYF.

The chain's CDR3 is CASSQSQNYGYTF. The DNA for the CDR3 is TGTGCCAGCAGCCAGTCTCAAAACTATGGCTACACCTTC. The chain has TRBV3-1 and TRBJ1-2; no clear D gene. V was trimmed by 3 bases and J by 2 bases, leaving 7 bases between them. This CDR3 has 13 residues. The germline V gene has CDR1 LGHDT and CDR2 YNNKEL (reference sequence).

V gene TRBV10-3 combines with J gene TRBJ2-1, with TRBD2 identical over 9 bases. J was trimmed by 7 bases and V by 5 bases; bases with no gene match: 12. Germline CDR1 is ENHRY and CDR2 is SYGVKD. This CDR3 is built from 16 residues. The CDR3 region is CAISPDQRGAGNEQFF. CDR3 DNA sequence: TGTGCCATCAGTCCCGACCAGCGGGGGGCAGGGAATGAGCAGTTCTTC.

The rearrangement links TRBV7-9 to TRBJ2-7; D gene uncertain. The germline CDR1 and CDR2 sequences are SEHNR and FQNEAQ (reference sequence). There are 14 residues in the CDR3. The germline V and J ends were trimmed by 5 bases and 0 bases, with 11 bases remaining between them. CDR3 nucleotide sequence: TGTGCCAGCAGCCCCCTCTCTGGCTCCTACGAGCAGTACTTC. It translates to CASSPLSGSYEQYF. Full variable domain (missing parts from reference TRBV7-9 and TRBJ2-7): DTGVSQNPRHKITKRGQNVTFRCDPISEHNRLYWYRQTLGQGPEFLTYFQNEAQLEKSRLLSDRFSAERPKGSFSTLEIQRTEQGDSAMYLCASSPLSGSYEQYFGPGTRLTVT.

This clonotype was seen ten or more times. The CDR3 protein is CASSGTSDYEQYF. DNA of the CDR3: TGTGCCAGCAGCGGGACTAGCGATTACGAGCAGTACTTC. The gene calls are TRBV6-1 and TRBJ2-7; 10 bases fit TRBD2. The trim removed 6 bases at V and 4 bases at J, leaving 3 bases unmatched. Germline V gene sequence: CDR1 MNHNS, CDR2 SASEGT. The CDR3 is made up of 13 amino acids.

CDR3 sequence (DNA): TGTGCCAGCAGCCCGAAACAAACAGGGGAAGCTTTCTTT. This sequence encodes CASSPKQTGEAFF. This chain uses TRBV9 with TRBJ1-1; D might be TRBD1 (6 bases). CDR1 and CDR2 (germline): SGDLS, YYNGEE. This CDR3 spans 13 amino acids. With 4 bases removed from V and 8 bases from J, the gap between germline ends came to 15 bases.

This clonotype was counted between two and nine times. V usage is TRBV12-3 or TRBV12-4 and J usage is TRBJ2-7; the match to TRBD2 covers 8 bases. V trimming: 5 bases; J trimming: 3 bases; junction bases outside the gene matches: 3. This CDR3 is built from 13 residues. The CDR3 nucleotides are TGTGCCAGCAGTATCGGGACTAGCTACGAGCAGTACTTC. Its translation is CASSIGTSYEQYF.

This clonotype was picked up a small number of times. The gene calls are TRBV11-2 and TRBJ1-1; the D gene is possibly TRBD1 (5 bases). CDR1 SGHAT and CDR2 FQNNGV come from the germline V gene. There are 13 residues in the CDR3. The V end lost 0 bases, the J end lost 14 bases, and 16 bases lay between the germline ends. The CDR3 sequence: CASSLDQQSRQFF. The DNA for the CDR3 is TGTGCCAGCAGCTTAGATCAACAGTCACGACAGTTCTTT. The full variable domain, with the rest looked up from reference TRBV11-2 and TRBJ1-1, is EAGVAQSPRYKIIEKRQSVAFWCNPISGHATLYWYQQILGQGPKLLIQFQNNGVVDDSQLPKDRFSAERLKGVDSTLKIQPAKLEDSAVYLCASSLDQQSRQFFGQGTRLTVV.